This T cell receptor (beta chain) was sequenced during a study of Graves' ophthalmopathy and Graves' hyperthyroidism. Losses at the gene ends were 7 bases for V and 0 bases for J; bases not matched to a gene: 5. The length of the CDR3 is 14 residues. Germline V gene sequence: CDR1 DFQATT, CDR2 SNEGSKA (reference sequence). RNA transcripts served as template for amplifying TCR beta CDR3 sequences. HTBI-primed RT-PCR formed the first round, and a multiplex PCR formed the second. TCRdb re-called the multiplex PCR reads through MiXCR, storing one row per CDR3 protein. This table holds about 640,000 distinct CDR3 sequences, about two fifths found once.

This clonotype originated in an adult man with Graves' ophthalmopathy. The chain has TRBV20-1 and TRBJ2-7; 11 positions agree with TRBD2. Sample: peripheral blood. CDR3 sequence (DNA): TGCAGTGTCTCCGGGACTAGCGGCTCCTACGAGCAGTACTTC. Translation: CSVSGTSGSYEQYF.